One sample yielded the 27 T cell receptor beta chains listed below, sequenced in a study of human T cells and chemical hapten exposure. TCRdb fed the 5' RACE reads into MiXCR, producing one record per CDR3 protein. The sample has roughly 81,000 distinct CDR3 sequences; about 8% are singletons. It was unfractionated whole blood from which total RNA was extracted. The receptors stem from a male donor in good health.

This clonotype was counted many times. The J gene is TRBJ2-1, the V gene TRBV6-2 or TRBV6-3; D gene ambiguous. In germline, CDR1 is MNHEY, CDR2 SVGEGT. The CDR3 is 14 residues long. Deletions cut 0 bases from V and 3 bases from J, with 6 bases between. CDR3 sequence (DNA): TGTGCCAGCAGTTACTCGACTGACTACAATGAGCAGTTCTTC. This encodes CASSYSTDYNEQFF.

This chain links TRBV12-5 with TRBJ2-3, with 9 bases matching TRBD1. The junction had 10 bases not matched to a gene; V was cut back by 6 bases and J by 6 bases. The germline CDR1 and CDR2 sequences are LGHNT and FRNRAP. The CDR3 is 15 residues long. The DNA of the CDR3 is TGTGCTAGTGGCACGGACAGGGGCGGTCGGGATACGCAGTATTTT. Translation: CASGTDRGGRDTQYF.

This chain joins TRBV20-1 and TRBJ1-6; possible D gene TRBD1, 5 bases. This CDR3 has 14 residues. The germline V gene has CDR1 DFQATT and CDR2 SNEGSKA (reference sequence). V shed 1 base and J shed 4 bases, with 8 bases lying between them. The CDR3 coding sequence is TGCAGTGCTAGAGTAGACAGTTATAATTCACCCCTCCACTTT. This codes for CSARVDSYNSPLHF.

V usage is TRBV7-2 and J usage is TRBJ1-1; D is uncertain. V shed 1 base and J shed 3 bases, with 6 bases lying between them. This CDR3 contains 13 residues. Germline loops: CDR1 SGHTA, CDR2 FQGNSA. CDR3 sequence reads: CASSLVSDTEAFF. Here the CDR3 DNA reads TGTGCCAGCAGCTTAGTTTCCGACACTGAAGCTTTCTTT.

The table lists this clonotype with many counts. The rearrangement uses TRBV10-3 and TRBJ2-1, with 7 bases matching TRBD1. V gave up 1 base and J gave up 0 bases; unmatched junction bases: 6. Germline V lookup: CDR1 ENHRY, CDR2 SYGVKD. The CDR3 covers 17 residues. The CDR3: CAISELGQESSYNEQFF. As DNA, the CDR3 is TGTGCCATCAGTGAGTTAGGACAGGAGAGCTCCTACAATGAGCAGTTCTTC.

This chain links TRBV6-1 with TRBJ2-7, with D perhaps being TRBD1 or TRBD2 (5 bases each). The ends were cut back, 0 bases at V and 0 bases at J, with 9 bases in the middle. Germline CDR1 is MNHNS and CDR2 is SASEGT. The length of the CDR3 is 15 residues. In DNA, the CDR3 is TGTGCCAGCAGTGAAGCGGCAGGGAGCTCCTACGAGCAGTACTTC. Protein product: CASSEAAGSSYEQYF.

V gene TRBV7-3 combines with J gene TRBJ2-5, with 7 bases identical to TRBD1. CDR3 length: 14 amino acids. The junction had 5 bases not matched to a gene; V was cut back by 4 bases and J by 3 bases. Germline V gene data show CDR1 as SGHTA and CDR2 as FQGTGA. The CDR3 reads CASSSRGGEETQYF. The CDR3, as DNA: TGTGCCAGCAGCTCTCGAGGGGGCGAAGAGACCCAGTACTTC.

V usage is TRBV20-1 and J usage is TRBJ2-1; 16 bases line up with TRBD2. Trimming took 5 bases from V and 7 from J; bases not matched to a gene: 8. CDR1 and CDR2 (germline): DFQATT, SNEGSKA (reference sequence). This CDR3 has 16 amino acids. The CDR3: CSAGTSGGAGWNEQFF. The DNA of the CDR3 is TGCAGTGCTGGGACTAGCGGGGGGGCGGGTTGGAATGAGCAGTTCTTC.

This clonotype was counted between two and nine times. The rearrangement uses TRBV3-1 and TRBJ2-2; 10 positions match TRBD2. With 4 bases clipped from V and 9 bases from J, the junction kept 8 bases outside the gene matches. Germline assignment: CDR1 LGHDT and CDR2 YNNKEL (reference sequence). The CDR3 contains 15 residues. DNA for the CDR3: TGTGCCAGCAGCCTTTCAGCGGGAGGGTCTCGGGAGCTGTTTTTT. Translation: CASSLSAGGSRELFF.

The V call is TRBV7-2, the J call TRBJ1-2, with 7 bases fitting TRBD1. Trimming took 8 bases from V and 4 from J; bases not matched to a gene: 4. The length of the CDR3 is 12 residues. CDR1 is SGHTA, CDR2 FQGNSA, per germline. As DNA, the CDR3 is TGTGCCAGCGCGGGACAGCCCTATGGCTACACCTTC. Translation gives CASAGQPYGYTF.

The genes are TRBV12-3 or TRBV12-4 and TRBJ1-5; no clear D gene. Trimming cost V 4 bases and J 4 bases, with 11 bases left between them. This CDR3 contains 14 residues. The CDR3 is CASSSRRNNQPQHF. CDR3 coding DNA: TGTGCCAGCAGTTCCCGACGGAATAATCAGCCCCAGCATTTT.

This clonotype was counted at least ten times. The gene calls are TRBV6-1 and TRBJ2-7; D uncertain. The CDR3 runs to 12 residues. Trimming removed 0 bases from V and 4 bases from J, with 4 bases in between. CDR1 and CDR2 from the germline V gene are MNHNS and SASEGT. The CDR3 spells CASSEAWYEQYF. DNA for the CDR3: TGTGCCAGCAGTGAAGCTTGGTACGAGCAGTACTTC.

This clonotype turned up a few times. This chain joins TRBV27 and TRBJ2-1, with D perhaps TRBD2 (5 bases). Looked up from germline, CDR1 is MNHEY and CDR2 is SMNVEV (reference sequence). The CDR3 length is 16 residues. Deletions cut 4 bases from V and 0 bases from J, with 13 bases between. The CDR3 region is CASSSRVGSSYNEQFF. The CDR3 DNA follows: TGTGCCAGCAGTTCCCGGGTAGGGAGCTCCTACAATGAGCAGTTCTTC.

This clonotype showed up just a few times. The chain couples TRBV9 to TRBJ2-1; 10 positions agree with TRBD2. V dropped 0 bases and J dropped 8; count of bases not matched to a gene: 5. Germline CDR1 and CDR2: SGDLS and YYNGEE. The CDR3 has 15 amino acids. The CDR3 spells CASSVGTSGLDEQFF. In DNA form, the CDR3 reads TGTGCCAGCAGCGTAGGGACTAGCGGCCTCGATGAGCAGTTCTTC.

This rearrangement joins TRBV3-1 to TRBJ2-4; 7 positions agree with TRBD1. The CDR3 runs to 19 residues. The J segment lost 0 bases and the V segment lost 1 base, leaving 12 bases of the junction unmatched. Per the germline V gene, CDR1 is LGHDT and CDR2 is YNNKEL (reference sequence). CDR3 nucleotide sequence: TGTGCCAGCAGCCAAGTTCAACAGGGGATCCTCCAAGCCAAAAACATTCAGTACTTC. It translates to CASSQVQQGILQAKNIQYF.

This rearrangement joins TRBV14 to TRBJ1-1; TRBD1 might be the D (6 bases). Trimming took off 4 bases at V and 6 bases at J, with 12 bases between the two ends. This CDR3 has 13 residues. Germline lookup yields CDR1 SGHDN and CDR2 FVKESK. The CDR3 nucleotides are TGTGCCAGCAGCCCTTTCGAGGGGGCTGAAGCTTTCTTT. Its translation is CASSPFEGAEAFF.

Many counts were recorded for this clonotype. The gene calls are TRBV9 and TRBJ2-3; TRBD2 might be the D (6 bases). The germline V and J ends were trimmed by 4 bases and 3 bases, with 12 bases remaining between them. This CDR3 has 14 residues. The germline V gene has CDR1 SGDLS and CDR2 YYNGEE. DNA of the CDR3: TGTGCCAGCAGCCCCGGGGGAGCGACAGATACGCAGTATTTT. This gives the protein CASSPGGATDTQYF.

The chain recombines TRBV4-3 with TRBJ1-3; TRBD1 might be the D (5 bases). The CDR3 is 15 residues long. Germline-derived CDR1 and CDR2 are LGHNA and YSLEER. V was shortened by 0 bases and J by 0 bases, with 6 bases between the two germline ends. The CDR3 nucleotides read TGCGCCAGCAGCCAAGAAAGGGGCTCTGGAAACACCATATATTTT. Translation gives CASSQERGSGNTIYF.

This clonotype was recorded a few times. This rearrangement joins TRBV27 to TRBJ1-5; 9 bases align to TRBD1. CDR1 is MNHEY and CDR2 is SMNVEV in the germline V gene (reference sequence). The ends lost 5 bases at V and 2 bases at J; junction bases unmatched: 4. This CDR3 comprises 15 residues. The CDR3 DNA sequence: TGTGCCAGCAGTGCGGGACAGGGTGGCAATCAGCCCCAGCATTTT. Its translation is CASSAGQGGNQPQHF.

Many counts were recorded for this clonotype. This chain connects TRBV14 to TRBJ2-5; D might be TRBD1 or TRBD2, each matching 6 bases. The V and J ends lost 0 bases and 5 bases respectively, with 19 bases between them. CDR3 length equals 17 residues. Germline V gene data show CDR1 as SGHDN and CDR2 as FVKESK. The CDR3 reads CASSQEDWGARHETQYF. In nucleotides, the CDR3 is TGTGCCAGCAGCCAAGAGGATTGGGGGGCGCGGCACGAGACCCAGTACTTC. Looking up the rest from reference TRBV14 and TRBJ2-5 gives the full variable domain: EAGVTQFPSHSVIEKGQTVTLRCDPISGHDNLYWYRRVMGKEIKFLLHFVKESKQDESGMPNNRFLAERTGGTYSTLKVQPAELEDSGVYFCASSQEDWGARHETQYFGPGTRLLVL.

This clonotype was detected many times. The rearrangement uses TRBV19 and TRBJ2-1; 9 bases match TRBD2. The CDR3 covers 15 residues. After removal of 3 bases from V and 7 bases from J, the junction contained 7 bases not matched to a gene. The germline V gene has CDR1 LNHDA and CDR2 SQIVND (reference sequence). The CDR3 region has the DNA TGTGCCAGTAGTATCGCTCGGCTAGCGGGGAATGAGCAGTTCTTC. Its translation is CASSIARLAGNEQFF.

This clonotype was counted many times. V usage is TRBV5-1 and J usage is TRBJ2-2; D is perhaps TRBD2 (6 bases). CDR1 is SGHRS and CDR2 is YFSETQ in the germline V gene. The CDR3 spans 15 residues. The V end lost 4 bases, the J end lost 4 bases, and 14 bases lay between the germline ends. CDR3: CASSPEGQGTGELFF. The CDR3 DNA follows: TGCGCCAGCAGCCCGGAGGGCCAGGGCACCGGGGAGCTGTTTTTT.

This clonotype was counted a few times. V gene TRBV25-1 combines with J gene TRBJ2-3; perhaps D is TRBD1 or TRBD2 (5 bases each). V was pared by 1 base and J by 9 bases, with 8 bases between. This CDR3 region has 12 residues. Germline CDR1 and CDR2: MGHDK and SYGVNS. The chain's CDR3 is CASSESGTTQYF. The CDR3 DNA follows: TGTGCCAGCAGTGAATCAGGGACGACGCAGTATTTT.

This sequence joins TRBV5-1 and TRBJ2-1; D gene uncertain. CDR3 length equals 13 residues. V was pared by 2 bases and J by 7 bases, with 10 bases between. The germline V gene encodes CDR1 SGHRS and CDR2 YFSETQ. CDR3: CASSFTRRNEQFF. The CDR3 DNA reads TGCGCCAGCAGCTTTACGCGGAGAAATGAGCAGTTCTTC.

At least ten counts were recorded for this clonotype. The chain carries TRBV2 and TRBJ1-5; no clear D. Germline CDR1 reads SNHLY; CDR2 reads FYNNEI. The CDR3 runs 12 residues. V lost 8 bases and J 6 bases, leaving 11 bases between the germline ends. The CDR3 here is CASRPGGQPQHF. CDR3 DNA sequence: TGTGCCAGCCGACCCGGAGGTCAGCCCCAGCATTTT.

The chain has TRBV4-1 and TRBJ1-1; 8 bases agree with TRBD1. Per germline, CDR1 MGHRA and CDR2 YSYEKL. With 1 base clipped from V and 5 bases from J, the junction kept 6 bases outside the gene matches. The CDR3 runs to 15 residues. The DNA of the CDR3 is TGCGCCAGCAGCCAAGGCACAGGGGGTATAACTGAAGCTTTCTTT. This encodes CASSQGTGGITEAFF.

This clonotype was counted a few times. The chain combines TRBV2 with TRBJ2-5; 11 nucleotides agree with TRBD1. The V and J ends lost 6 bases and 4 bases, in that order; junction bases with no gene match: 10. The germline gives CDR1 SNHLY, CDR2 FYNNEI. The CDR3 runs 16 residues. The CDR3 nucleotides read TGTGCCAGCAGACGGACAGGGGGCGCGCTGGGAGAGACCCAGTACTTC. Amino acid sequence: CASRRTGGALGETQYF.